Listed here is a single TCR beta chain. Its antigen is as yet unknown. This sample was taken from a study of TIL therapy for anti-PD-1-resistant metastatic lung cancer. Study-level results: Treatment-naive, never-smoker and oncogene-addicted patients were overrepresented in this highly selected cohort.

The germline CDR1 and CDR2 sequences are SGHRS and YFSETQ. V lost 2 bases, J lost 1 base, and 5 bases stayed unmatched. This CDR3 has 16 amino acids. The time point denotes: pre-treatment sample, taken before nivolumab and TIL therapy. This was the immunoSEQ v3 assay. Libraries were prepared by immunoSEQ multiplex PCR; TCRdb keeps only in-frame clonotypes and omits some of them. This sample yields tens of thousands of clones, of which about three quarters are seen a single time; approximately 2% belongs to the top ten. This specimen was blood, taken at baseline. The sequence was collected from a person aged 25 to 79 with non-small cell lung cancer. This chain connects TRBV5-1 to TRBJ2-5; 10 nucleotides match TRBD2. This chain's CDR3 is CASSLSGGVPQETQYF. CDR3 bases: TGCGCCAGCAGCTTAAGCGGGGGGGTCCCCCAAGAGACCCAGTACTTC. Combining the CDR3 with reference TRBV5-1 and TRBJ2-5 gives the whole variable domain KAGVTQTPRYLIKTRGQQVTLSCSPISGHRSVSWYQQTPGQGLQFLFEYFSETQRNKGNFPGRFSGRQFSNSRSEMNVSTLELGDSALYLCASSLSGGVPQETQYFGPGTRLLVL.